The 28 T cell receptor beta chains below come from one sample, sequenced in a study of cytomegalovirus exposure and HLA in healthy donors. Sequencing was performed with immunoSEQ multiplex PCR; in TCRdb, only in-frame clones are kept and a portion is missing. The sample has fewer than 400,000 clones; 70% to 90% are singletons. Sample: PBMCs. The receptor source for this set is a woman between 18 and 29 years old in good health and CMV-seronegative.

A few counts support this clone. The CDR3 here is CASSPGTSPNTGELFF. The CDR3 bases are TGTGCCAGCAGCCCCGGGACTAGCCCGAACACCGGGGAGCTGTTTTTT. The chain employs TRBV11-3 and TRBJ2-2, with TRBD2 identical over 9 bases. V shed 5 bases and J 0 bases; nucleotides not matched to a gene: 4. The CDR3 is made up of 16 amino acids. Per the germline V gene, CDR1 is SGHNT and CDR2 is YENEEA.

This chain connects TRBV9 to TRBJ2-2; 12 bases match TRBD1. This CDR3 spans 16 amino acids. The V and J ends lost 4 bases and 4 bases, in that order; junction bases with no gene match: 5. The germline V gene encodes CDR1 SGDLS and CDR2 YYNGEE. The CDR3 reads CASSTGTGGVTGELFF. The CDR3 bases are TGTGCCAGCAGCACTGGGACAGGGGGCGTCACCGGGGAGCTGTTTTTT. Full variable domain (outside the CDR3, taken from reference TRBV9 and TRBJ2-2): DSGVTQTPKHLITATGQRVTLRCSPRSGDLSVYWYQQSLDQGLQFLIQYYNGEERAKGNILERFSAQQFPDLHSELNLSSLELGDSALYFCASSTGTGGVTGELFFGEGSRLTVL.

CDR3 nucleotide sequence: TGTGCCTGGAGTGCCGGGATGGGGAGCTATGGCTACACCTTC. It codes for CAWSAGMGSYGYTF. The J gene is TRBJ1-2, the V gene TRBV30, with D uncertain. Trimming left V 1 base short and J 4 bases short, with 13 bases between. Germline V CDR1 and CDR2: GTSNPN, SVGIG (reference sequence). There are 14 residues in the CDR3.

This chain links TRBV13 with TRBJ1-4, with D possibly TRBD1 on 5 matching bases. V was cut by 7 bases and J by 1 base, with 7 bases left in between. Germline lookup yields CDR1 PRHDT and CDR2 FYEKMQ (reference sequence). This CDR3 has 13 residues. This CDR3 reads CASTQGTNEKLFF. The CDR3 bases are TGTGCCAGCACCCAGGGAACTAATGAAAAACTGTTTTTT.

The genes are TRBV18 and TRBJ1-1; perhaps TRBD1 as D (6 bases). Germline CDR1 is KGHSH and CDR2 is LQKENI. CDR3 length: 13 residues. The germline V and J ends were trimmed by 0 bases and 6 bases, with 8 bases remaining between them. CDR3: CASSPPGAAEAFF. The CDR3 DNA is TGTGCCAGCTCACCACCGGGGGCGGCTGAAGCTTTCTTT.

The chain joins TRBV7-9 to TRBJ2-7; a possible D gene is TRBD1 (5 bases). Germline V gene sequence: CDR1 SEHNR, CDR2 FQNEAQ (reference sequence). CDR3 length: 14 residues. V shed 5 bases and J shed 3 bases, with 14 bases lying between them. The DNA for the CDR3 is TGTGCCAGCAGCCAAACGTTAGGGGTCTACGAGCAGTACTTC. Its translation: CASSQTLGVYEQYF.

The CDR3 nucleotides read TGTGCCAGCAGCGTAGAGGCTAGCGGGAGCGAGCAGTACTTC. As protein: CASSVEASGSEQYF. The chain joins TRBV9 to TRBJ2-7, with 10 bases that match TRBD2. Trimming removed 0 bases from V and 6 bases from J; junction bases left unmatched: 3. CDR1 is SGDLS, CDR2 YYNGEE, per germline. CDR3 size: 14 residues.

The chain has TRBV9 and TRBJ2-3; unclear D gene. V was shortened by 0 bases and J by 6 bases, with 14 bases between the two germline ends. Germline V gene sequence: CDR1 SGDLS, CDR2 YYNGEE. The CDR3 totals 15 residues. The CDR3 region is CASSVARTSQDTQYF. The CDR3 coding sequence is TGTGCCAGCAGCGTAGCTAGAACGTCTCAGGATACGCAGTATTTT.

The V call is TRBV5-4, the J call TRBJ2-7; 9 bases match TRBD2. Germline trimming cut 0 bases from V and 6 bases from J; bases unmatched to any gene: 4. CDR3 length equals 14 residues. From germline, CDR1 is SGHNT and CDR2 YYREEE (reference sequence). The CDR3 sequence is CASSLVAGVSEQYF. The CDR3 DNA is TGTGCCAGCAGCTTGGTAGCGGGAGTGTCCGAGCAGTACTTC.

The rearrangement links TRBV28 to TRBJ2-7, with 7 bases lining up with TRBD2. The germline V gene has CDR1 MDHEN and CDR2 SYDVKM. After removal of 5 bases from V and 9 bases from J, the junction contained 4 bases not matched to a gene. The CDR3 sequence is 11 residues long. CDR3 region: CASSPAGVQYF. CDR3 coding DNA: TGTGCCAGCAGTCCGGCGGGGGTGCAGTACTTC.

The chain has TRBV28 and TRBJ2-4, with D perhaps TRBD2 (8 bases). Germline-derived CDR1 and CDR2 are MDHEN and SYDVKM. The ends were cut back, 5 bases at V and 6 bases at J, with 17 bases in the middle. CDR3 length equals 15 residues. CDR3: CASSPGGLAGNIQYF. For the CDR3, the DNA is TGTGCCAGCAGTCCAGGGGGGCTAGCGGGAAACATTCAGTACTTC.

The chain employs TRBV6-1 and TRBJ2-2; 12 bases line up with TRBD1. Germline values: CDR1 MNHNS, CDR2 SASEGT. With 2 bases clipped from V and 5 bases from J, the junction kept 3 bases outside the gene matches. The CDR3 spans 16 residues. The CDR3 DNA reads as TGTGCCAGCAGTGAAAGGGACAGGGGGCTAACCGGGGAGCTGTTTTTT. Protein: CASSERDRGLTGELFF.

The CDR3 bases are TGTGCCAGCAGTAGCCAGGGGCGATGGACTGAAGCTTTCTTT. Translating it yields CASSSQGRWTEAFF. The chain links TRBV28 to TRBJ1-1, with a weak D call TRBD1 (6 bases). The ends were cut back, 5 bases at V and 5 bases at J, with 15 bases in the middle. The V gene's germline CDR1 is MDHEN and CDR2 SYDVKM. This CDR3 spans 14 amino acids. Variable domain in full (rest from reference TRBV28 and TRBJ1-1): DVKVTQSSRYLVKRTGEKVFLECVQDMDHENMFWYRQDPGLGLRLIYFSYDVKMKEKGDIPEGYSVSREKKERFSLILESASTNQTSMYLCASSSQGRWTEAFFGQGTRLTVV.

The rearrangement links TRBV5-6 to TRBJ2-1; TRBD2 agrees at 8 bases. Germline CDR1 SGHDT, CDR2 YYEEEE. Trimming took 8 bases from V and 6 from J; bases not matched to a gene: 4. The CDR3 covers 12 residues. As DNA, the CDR3 is TGTGCCAGTACCGGACTAGCCAATGAGCAGTTCTTC. Its translation: CASTGLANEQFF.

The chain joins TRBV7-3 to TRBJ1-2; 9 bases are shared with TRBD1. Germline V gene lookup returns CDR1 SGHTA and CDR2 FQGTGA. After removal of 5 bases from V and 2 bases from J, the junction contained 9 bases not matched to a gene. This CDR3 is 16 amino acids long. CDR3 loop: CASSQPRTGENYGYTF. The CDR3 nucleotides are TGTGCCAGCAGCCAACCCCGGACAGGGGAGAACTATGGCTACACCTTC.

V and J are TRBV6-1 and TRBJ1-2; tentatively, D is TRBD1 (5 bases). Germline-derived CDR1 and CDR2 are MNHNS and SASEGT. The CDR3 covers 16 residues. V lost 4 bases and J 0 bases, leaving 15 bases between the germline ends. The CDR3 protein is CASSVNRLRANYGYTF. The DNA for the CDR3 is TGTGCCAGCAGTGTGAACAGGCTCAGAGCTAACTATGGCTACACCTTC.

This chain uses TRBV14 with TRBJ2-5; D not certain. The CDR3 length is 14 residues. The ends were cut back, 1 base at V and 1 base at J, with 7 bases in the middle. Germline V lookup: CDR1 SGHDN, CDR2 FVKESK. This chain's CDR3 is CASSQAVAQETQYF. CDR3 DNA: TGTGCCAGCAGCCAAGCAGTAGCCCAAGAGACCCAGTACTTC. Full variable domain (rest looked up from reference TRBV14 and TRBJ2-5): EAGVTQFPSHSVIEKGQTVTLRCDPISGHDNLYWYRRVMGKEIKFLLHFVKESKQDESGMPNNRFLAERTGGTYSTLKVQPAELEDSGVYFCASSQAVAQETQYFGPGTRLLVL.

V and J are TRBV4-2 and TRBJ1-1, with 8 bases aligning to TRBD1. The trim removed 1 base at V and 0 bases at J, leaving 10 bases unmatched. Germline assignment: CDR1 LGHNA and CDR2 YNFKEQ. CDR3 size: 18 residues. CDR3: CASSQAVQGATMNTEAFF. CDR3 coding DNA: TGTGCCAGCAGCCAAGCCGTTCAGGGGGCCACGATGAACACTGAAGCTTTCTTT.

This chain joins TRBV30 and TRBJ1-1; D might be TRBD1 (5 bases). With 2 bases removed from V and 4 bases from J, the gap between germline ends came to 11 bases. This CDR3 comprises 13 residues. Germline CDR1 reads GTSNPN; CDR2 reads SVGIG (reference sequence). As DNA, the CDR3 is TGTGCCTGGAGTCTAGGGGATGGCACTGAAGCTTTCTTT. Its translation is CAWSLGDGTEAFF.

This chain links TRBV19 with TRBJ2-3, with 8 positions matching TRBD2. CDR1 and CDR2 (germline): LNHDA, SQIVND (reference sequence). The CDR3 is made up of 17 amino acids. V lost 7 bases to trimming and J lost 1 base; unmatched junction nucleotides: 13. The CDR3 DNA reads as TGTGCCAGTACCTCCGGGCGAGCGGGAGTGGGCACAGATACGCAGTATTTT. It translates to CASTSGRAGVGTDTQYF.

The chain employs TRBV2 and TRBJ2-7, with D possibly TRBD2 on 7 matching bases. The V gene's germline CDR1 is SNHLY and CDR2 FYNNEI. V was pared by 7 bases and J by 7 bases, with 26 bases between. The CDR3 spans 16 residues. Here the CDR3 reads CASTPRSGASGGEQYF. CDR3 nucleotides: TGTGCCAGCACCCCCCGGTCGGGGGCGTCGGGAGGTGAGCAGTACTTC. Together with reference TRBV2 and TRBJ2-7, the CDR3 gives the full variable domain: EPEVTQTPSHQVTQMGQEVILRCVPISNHLYFYWYRQILGQKVEFLVSFYNNEISEKSEIFDDQFSVERPDGSNFTLKIRSTKLEDSAMYFCASTPRSGASGGEQYFGPGTRLTVT.

This chain connects TRBV9 to TRBJ2-1, with 8 bases lining up with TRBD2. Germline CDR1 reads SGDLS; CDR2 reads YYNGEE. The CDR3 has 13 amino acids. Unmatched junction bases numbered 5, after V lost 4 bases and J lost 8 bases. CDR3 nucleotide sequence: TGTGCCAGCAGCATGCACGGGAGGGATGAGCAGTTCTTC. The encoded protein is CASSMHGRDEQFF.

V usage is TRBV7-9 and J usage is TRBJ2-5; D perhaps matches TRBD1 (6 bases). V was cut by 2 bases and J by 3 bases, with 16 bases left in between. The CDR3 has 16 amino acids. Germline V gives CDR1 SEHNR, CDR2 FQNEAQ (reference sequence). The CDR3 DNA follows: TGTGCCAGCAGCTTATCCCTACTGACAGGCAAAGAGACCCAGTACTTC. Protein: CASSLSLLTGKETQYF.

This chain uses TRBV14 with TRBJ1-1; D gene ambiguous. CDR1 is SGHDN, CDR2 FVKESK, per germline. Deletions cut 0 bases from V and 1 base from J, with 9 bases between. The CDR3 sequence is 15 residues long. CDR3 in DNA: TGTGCCAGCAGCCAAGAAAGTCGGGGGAACACTGAAGCTTTCTTT. Its protein is CASSQESRGNTEAFF.

The chain recombines TRBV7-2 with TRBJ2-2; 9 bases map to TRBD2. This CDR3 has 19 amino acids. The trim removed 2 bases at V and 0 bases at J, leaving 10 bases unmatched. Per germline, CDR1 SGHTA and CDR2 FQGNSA. The CDR3 region is CASSLSRWTSVANTGELFF. CDR3 DNA: TGTGCCAGCAGCTTATCCCGCTGGACTAGCGTAGCGAACACCGGGGAGCTGTTTTTT.

V and J are TRBV4-3 and TRBJ2-7; 7 bases agree with TRBD2. With V trimmed by 0 bases and J by 6 bases, 14 bases remained unmatched. Germline assignment: CDR1 LGHNA and CDR2 YSLEER. There are 17 residues in the CDR3. Here the CDR3 reads CASSQEGGRHPPLEQYF. The CDR3 DNA reads as TGCGCCAGCAGCCAAGAGGGGGGGAGACACCCACCCCTCGAGCAGTACTTC.

V is TRBV19 and J is TRBJ1-4, with D tentatively TRBD1 (6 bases). V was pared by 10 bases and J by 8 bases, with 20 bases between. The CDR3 contains 14 residues. The germline gives CDR1 LNHDA, CDR2 SQIVND (reference sequence). For the CDR3, the DNA is TGTGCCACCTCGGGGCAGGGGCTTCGAGAAAAACTGTTTTTT. Translation gives CATSGQGLREKLFF.

Only one count was recorded for this clone. This chain joins TRBV9 and TRBJ1-1; the D gene is possibly TRBD1 (5 bases). CDR1 SGDLS and CDR2 YYNGEE come from the germline V gene. The CDR3 extends over 15 amino acids. Trimming removed 4 bases at V and 0 bases at J, with 13 bases between. The CDR3 DNA reads as TGTGCCAGCAGCCCTACGCCAGGGTTGAACACTGAAGCTTTCTTT. Protein product: CASSPTPGLNTEAFF.